The text below deals with one T cell receptor beta chain. Its antigen is unknown. The CDR3 is 15 amino acids. J lost 6 bases, V lost 3 bases, and 10 bases had no gene match. Germline values: CDR1 SQVTM, CDR2 ANQGSEA. These data belong to a study of response to subunit inactivated influenza vaccine. Study-level results: Each seasonal flu vaccination may recruit only limited new T cells, authors suggested.

Each CDR3 protein gets one entry after TCRdb re-called the RT-PCR reads with MiXCR. This repertoire shows 500,000 to 550,000 distinct CDR3 sequences, approximately 7.8% found once; its top ten account for over 10%. Sequenced material: PBMCs from blood, taken less than 30 months after vaccination. This sequence was found in a man between 50 and 69 years old who received an inactivated influenza vaccine. This rearrangement joins TRBV29-1 to TRBJ2-1, with 8 bases aligning to TRBD2. CDR3 in amino acids: CSVDSWLAGRNEQFF. The CDR3 DNA reads TGCAGCGTTGATTCGTGGCTAGCGGGTCGCAATGAGCAGTTCTTC.